Given below is one T cell receptor (beta chain) in context. Its target is unknown. The conserved final phenylalanine or tryptophan is absent from the CDR3, which likely points to a read error. The TRBV12-4/TRBJ1-2 clonotypes were amplified using barcode primers with ligated adaptors. MiXCR, applied by TCRdb to the multiplex PCR reads, yields one record per CDR3 protein. The top ten hold around 17% of the sample, which has some 1,300 distinct CDR3 sequences, less than 25% seen once. CDR3 size: 14 residues. Overall study findings and caveats: Tumor memory CD4+ T cell TCR gene usage clustered with blood and lymph node memory CD4+ cells and lymph node naive CD4+ cells.

Purified naive CD4+ T cells were depleted of CD25+ Tregs. The genes are TRBV12-3 or TRBV12-4 and TRBJ1-2, with a possible D match to TRBD1 (6 bases). The receptor was derived from a female donor with breast cancer. The specimen was naive CD4+ T cells sorted from blood. Specified subset: naive CD4+ T cells, CD4+CD45RA+CD25-. CDR3 amino acids: CASSSAGAGYGYTS. CDR3 coding DNA: TGCGCCAGCAGTTCAGCAGGGGCAGGCTATGGCTACACCTCC.